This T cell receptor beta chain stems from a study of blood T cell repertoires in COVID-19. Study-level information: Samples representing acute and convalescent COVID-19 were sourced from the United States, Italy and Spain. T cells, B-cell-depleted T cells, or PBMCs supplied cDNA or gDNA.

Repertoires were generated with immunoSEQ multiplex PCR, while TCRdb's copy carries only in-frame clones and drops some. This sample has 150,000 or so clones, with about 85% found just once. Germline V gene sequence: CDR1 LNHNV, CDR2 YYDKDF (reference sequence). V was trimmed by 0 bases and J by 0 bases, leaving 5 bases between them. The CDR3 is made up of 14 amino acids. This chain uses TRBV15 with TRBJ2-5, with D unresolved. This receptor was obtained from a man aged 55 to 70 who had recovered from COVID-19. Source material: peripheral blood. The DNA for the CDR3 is TGTGCCACCAGCAGAGATCTGTACCAAGAGACCCAGTACTTC. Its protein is CATSRDLYQETQYF.